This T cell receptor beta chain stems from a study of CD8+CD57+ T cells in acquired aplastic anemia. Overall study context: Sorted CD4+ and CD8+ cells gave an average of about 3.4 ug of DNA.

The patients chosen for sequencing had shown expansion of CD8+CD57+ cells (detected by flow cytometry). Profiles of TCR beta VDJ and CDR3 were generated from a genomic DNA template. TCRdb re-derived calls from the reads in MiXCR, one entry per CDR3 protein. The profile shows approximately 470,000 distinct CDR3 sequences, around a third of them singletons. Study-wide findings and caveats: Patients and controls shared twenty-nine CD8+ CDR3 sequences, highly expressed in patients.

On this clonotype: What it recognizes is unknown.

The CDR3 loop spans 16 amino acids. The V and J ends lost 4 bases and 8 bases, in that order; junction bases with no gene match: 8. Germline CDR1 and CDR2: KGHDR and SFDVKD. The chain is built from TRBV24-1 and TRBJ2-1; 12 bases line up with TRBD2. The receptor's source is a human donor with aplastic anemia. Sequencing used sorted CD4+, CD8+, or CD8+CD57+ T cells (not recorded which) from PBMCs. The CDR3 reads CATSDRTSGVIDEQFF. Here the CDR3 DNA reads TGTGCCACCAGTGACCGGACTAGCGGGGTGATCGATGAGCAGTTCTTC.